This T cell receptor (beta chain) was sequenced for a study of control samples from healthy donors and cancer patients. Sequencing was performed with immunoSEQ multiplex PCR; in TCRdb, only in-frame clones are kept and a portion is missing. The sample lists about 120,000 clones; approximately 92% were seen once. The CDR3 extends over 13 amino acids. Germline CDR1 reads MNHEY; CDR2 reads SVGAGI. V dropped 6 bases and J dropped 7; count of bases not matched to a gene: 7. The sequencing input was PBMCs. This TCR was recovered from an elderly man with head and neck cancer. The chain links TRBV6-5 to TRBJ2-7; 9 nucleotides align to TRBD2. The CDR3 loop reads CASSPGTSREQYF. The CDR3 DNA reads TGTGCCAGCAGCCCCGGGACTAGCCGAGAGCAGTACTTC.